These T cell receptor beta chains were read from a single sample in a study of OX40 agonist ivuxolimab in advanced cancers. This table comes from immunoSEQ multiplex PCR, and its TCRdb copy is limited to in-frame clones, with some not included. The sample yields about 81,000 clones, 88% seen once. This specimen consisted of CD4+ or CD8+ T cells sorted from blood, obtained in a trial of the OX40 agonist ivuxolimab. The receptor source for this set is an adult with an advanced solid tumor such as melanoma, head and neck, liver or kidney cancer. Each CDR3 is given with its conserved first and last residue. Fields, in order: D gene, clone size, V gene, J gene, CDR3 DNA, CDR3 protein. The D gene is left open where the match is weak. Size tells how often a clone was seen (once, few, many) or the class of an expanded clone, and some rows leave it out.

NA	NA	TRBV10-3	TRBJ2-7	TGTGCCATCAGTGGATTACAGGGGGGGGAGCAGTACTTC	CAISGLQGGEQYF
TRBD1	NA	TRBV7-9	TRBJ1-1	TGTGCCAGCAGCTTAAATACAGGGGGCCAGACTGAAGCTTTCTTT	CASSLNTGGQTEAFF
NA	NA	TRBV2	TRBJ2-3	TGTGCCAGCAGTCCCCTCCAAGGTACGCAGTATTTT	CASSPLQGTQYF
NA	NA	TRBV7-6	TRBJ1-5	TGTGCCAGCAGCCCACCAGGGAAATGGGAGCGCTCATCCCTTAGCAATCAGCCCCAGCATTTT	CASSPPGKWERSSLSNQPQHF
NA	once	TRBV11-1	TRBJ2-7	TGTGCCAGCACTCTTAGTGCAGGGGGGATCGAGCAGTACTTC	CASTLSAGGIEQYF
TRBD1	NA	TRBV5-1	TRBJ1-1	TGCGCCAGCAGCTTAATGACAGGGGGCTTTACTGAAGCTTTCTTT	CASSLMTGGFTEAFF
NA	NA	TRBV5-4	TRBJ2-7	TGTGCCAGCAGCCAAAGAAGGGGGGCCTACGAGCAGTACTTC	CASSQRRGAYEQYF
NA	NA	TRBV27	TRBJ1-1	TGTGCCAGCAGTTCCCGGGCCACATCCCAGGGCACGGAAGCTTTCTTT	CASSSRATSQGTEAFF
NA	NA	TRBV2	TRBJ1-2	TGTGCCAGCAGTGTCAGACTGGGCTATGGCTACACCTTC	CASSVRLGYGYTF
TRBD1	NA	TRBV4-1	TRBJ1-4	TGCGCCAGCAGCCTCGACAGGGTGTCGGAAAAACTGTTTTTT	CASSLDRVSEKLFF